The clone carrying this T cell receptor beta chain was observed many times. Antigen: not known. The sample is drawn from a study of T cells after posttransplantation cyclophosphamide. V was shortened by 2 bases and J by 1 base, with 13 bases between the two germline ends. Germline loops: CDR1 SGHNT, CDR2 YYREEE (reference sequence). This CDR3 is built from 15 residues. Study conclusions and caveats: TRB clonality was highly associated with recipient CMV seropositivity and reactivation. Tissue-infiltrating T cells from skin or gut overlapped little with blood T cells. Later post-transplant blood repertoires were often dominated by donor CD8+ memory clones.

Peripheral blood was collected from the related graft donor on the marrow donation day. TCRdb's copy holds only in-frame clones and misses some; the assay was immunoSEQ multiplex PCR. The sample contains tens of thousands of clones, none of them singletons. This rearrangement joins TRBV5-4 to TRBJ2-7, with D perhaps TRBD2 (6 bases). The sample taken for sequencing was PBMCs. The TCR sequence derives from a woman aged 55-69 years in good health, CMV-negative, and a related stem cell transplant donor. CDR3 amino acids: CASSLGGTGSYEQYF. DNA of the CDR3: TGTGCCAGCAGCTTAGGAGGGACCGGTTCCTACGAGCAGTACTTC.